This is a list of T cell receptor beta chains from one sample in a study of OX40 agonist ivuxolimab in advanced cancers. Sequenced by immunoSEQ multiplex PCR; TCRdb stores in-frame clones only, minus some. The table records over 80,000 clones, 70% to 90% of them present only once. The source material was CD4+ or CD8+ T cells sorted from blood, sampled in a trial of the OX40 agonist ivuxolimab. These receptors were obtained from an adult with an advanced solid tumor such as melanoma, head and neck, liver or kidney cancer. CDR3s leave out the opening cysteine and the closing phenylalanine or tryptophan. A D gene is named only where the DNA matches it firmly. Only some rows state a clone size, as once, few, many or a class for expanded clones.

d_call j_call v_call clone_size cdr3_aa
TRBD2 TRBJ2-1 TRBV5-1 NA ASSLSSGGYNEQF
TRBD1 TRBJ1-5 TRBV6-5 NA ASRTGGDNQPQH
NA TRBJ2-3 TRBV6-6 NA ASSPARERADTQY
NA TRBJ1-2 TRBV7-9 once ASRSASGFYGYT
NA TRBJ2-2 TRBV6-5 few ASSYVQGGYTGELF
TRBD2 TRBJ2-1 TRBV30 once AWSRGGGDEQF
TRBD1 TRBJ1-2 TRBV27 NA ASSPGGGNYGYT
NA TRBJ2-7 TRBV7-2 NA ASSLGLGGSYEQY
TRBD2 TRBJ2-1 TRBV6-1 NA ASRRELAGGNEQF
NA TRBJ1-6 TRBV30 NA AWSVGQGSSPLH
TRBD1 TRBJ2-7 TRBV11-2 NA ASSRHRGDYEQY
NA TRBJ1-4 TRBV5-6 NA ASSSASIREKLF
NA TRBJ1-2 TRBV2 NA ASSLGGSYGYT
NA TRBJ1-5 TRBV11-2 NA ASSFGRYQPQH
TRBD1 TRBJ1-2 TRBV4-3 NA ASSQTGFYGYT
NA TRBJ2-5 TRBV7-3 NA ASSSLAQETQY
NA TRBJ1-1 TRBV7-9 NA ASSPRFTGVNTEAF
NA TRBJ1-3 TRBV2 NA ASARESSGNTIY
NA TRBJ1-3 TRBV28 NA ASSWGNTIY
NA TRBJ2-2 TRBV19 NA ASRSWGNTGELF
NA TRBJ1-3 TRBV28 NA ASRSMGGSGNTIY
NA TRBJ2-3 TRBV5-4 NA ASSLDVDTQY
NA TRBJ1-2 TRBV7-9 NA ASREEGDYGYT
NA TRBJ1-2 TRBV4-3 NA ASSQEGTGKYGYT
NA TRBJ2-3 TRBV7-9 NA ASSRGGTDTQY